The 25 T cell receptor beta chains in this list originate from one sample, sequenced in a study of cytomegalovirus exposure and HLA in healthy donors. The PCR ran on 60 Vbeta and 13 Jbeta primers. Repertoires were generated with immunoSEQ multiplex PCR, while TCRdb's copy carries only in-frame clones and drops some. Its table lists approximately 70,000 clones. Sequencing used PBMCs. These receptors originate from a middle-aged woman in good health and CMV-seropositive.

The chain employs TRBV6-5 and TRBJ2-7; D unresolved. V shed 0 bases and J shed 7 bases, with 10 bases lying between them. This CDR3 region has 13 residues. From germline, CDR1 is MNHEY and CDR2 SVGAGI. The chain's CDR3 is CASSYSKRSEQYF. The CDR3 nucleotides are TGTGCCAGCAGTTACTCGAAACGGTCTGAGCAGTACTTC.

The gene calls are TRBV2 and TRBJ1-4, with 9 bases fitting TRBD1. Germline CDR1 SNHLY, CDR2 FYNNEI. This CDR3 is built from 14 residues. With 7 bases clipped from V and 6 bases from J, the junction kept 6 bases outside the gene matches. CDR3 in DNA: TGTGCCAGCACCCTAGGACAGGGGTATGAAAAACTGTTTTTT. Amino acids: CASTLGQGYEKLFF.

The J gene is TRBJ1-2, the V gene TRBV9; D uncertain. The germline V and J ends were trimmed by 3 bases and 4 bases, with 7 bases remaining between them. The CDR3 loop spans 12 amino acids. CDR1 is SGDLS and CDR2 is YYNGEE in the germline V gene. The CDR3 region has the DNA TGTGCCAGCAGCGCAAGCATCTATGGCTACACCTTC. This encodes CASSASIYGYTF.

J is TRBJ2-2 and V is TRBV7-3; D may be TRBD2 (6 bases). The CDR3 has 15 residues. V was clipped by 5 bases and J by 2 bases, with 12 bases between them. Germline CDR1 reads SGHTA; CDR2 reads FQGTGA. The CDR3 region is CASSQTSSNTGELFF. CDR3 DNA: TGTGCCAGCAGCCAGACTAGTTCTAACACCGGGGAGCTGTTTTTT.

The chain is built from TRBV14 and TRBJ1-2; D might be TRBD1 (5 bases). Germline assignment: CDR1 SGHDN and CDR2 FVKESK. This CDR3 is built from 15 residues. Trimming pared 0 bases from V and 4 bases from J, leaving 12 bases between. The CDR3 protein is CASSQDWGRLYGYTF. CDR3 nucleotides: TGTGCCAGCAGCCAAGACTGGGGGAGGCTCTATGGCTACACCTTC.

The CDR3 sequence is CASSQDPRGSAPYEQYF. The CDR3, as DNA: TGCGCCAGCAGCCAAGATCCGCGCGGGTCGGCACCCTACGAGCAGTACTTC. The genes are TRBV4-1 and TRBJ2-5; D might be TRBD2 (5 bases). The J call may be faulty, since TRBJ2-7 better matches the DNA end. The CDR3 sequence is 17 residues long. Germline loops: CDR1 MGHRA, CDR2 YSYEKL.

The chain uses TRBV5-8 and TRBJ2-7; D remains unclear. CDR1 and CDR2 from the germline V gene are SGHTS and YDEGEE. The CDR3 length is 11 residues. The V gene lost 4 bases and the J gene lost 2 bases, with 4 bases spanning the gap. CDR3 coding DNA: TGTGCCAGCAGCCTTACCTACGAGCAGTACTTC. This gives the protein CASSLTYEQYF.

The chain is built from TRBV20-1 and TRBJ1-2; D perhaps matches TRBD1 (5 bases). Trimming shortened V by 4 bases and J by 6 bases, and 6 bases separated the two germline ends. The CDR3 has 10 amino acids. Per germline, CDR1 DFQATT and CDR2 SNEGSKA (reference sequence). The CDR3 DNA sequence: TGCAGTGCTAAGGGGCATGGCTACACCTTC. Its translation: CSAKGHGYTF.

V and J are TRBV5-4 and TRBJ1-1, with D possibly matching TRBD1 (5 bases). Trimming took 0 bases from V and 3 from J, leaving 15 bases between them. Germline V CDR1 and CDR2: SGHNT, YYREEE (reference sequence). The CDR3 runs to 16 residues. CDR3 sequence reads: CASSLDPWGEDTEAFF. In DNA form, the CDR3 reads TGTGCCAGCAGCTTGGATCCATGGGGGGAGGACACTGAAGCTTTCTTT.

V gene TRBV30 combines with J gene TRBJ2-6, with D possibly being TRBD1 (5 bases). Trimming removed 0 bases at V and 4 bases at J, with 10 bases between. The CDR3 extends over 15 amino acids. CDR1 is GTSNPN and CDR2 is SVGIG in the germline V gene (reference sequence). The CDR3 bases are TGTGCCTGGAGTGTTAAAGGGGCCGGGGCCAACGTCCTGACTTTC. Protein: CAWSVKGAGANVLTF.

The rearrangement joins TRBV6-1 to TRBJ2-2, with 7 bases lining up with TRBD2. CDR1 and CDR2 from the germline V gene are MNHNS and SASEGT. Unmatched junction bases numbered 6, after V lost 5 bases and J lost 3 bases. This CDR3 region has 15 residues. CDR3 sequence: CASSQGDYHTGELFF. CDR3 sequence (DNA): TGTGCCAGCAGTCAAGGGGACTATCACACCGGGGAGCTGTTTTTT.

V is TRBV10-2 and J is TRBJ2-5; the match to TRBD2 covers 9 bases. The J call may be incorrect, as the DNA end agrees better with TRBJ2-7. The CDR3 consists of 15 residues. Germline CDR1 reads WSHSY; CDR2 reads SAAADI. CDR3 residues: CASGYKGLASHEQYF. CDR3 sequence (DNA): TGCGCCAGCGGGTACAAAGGACTAGCGTCCCACGAGCAGTACTTC.

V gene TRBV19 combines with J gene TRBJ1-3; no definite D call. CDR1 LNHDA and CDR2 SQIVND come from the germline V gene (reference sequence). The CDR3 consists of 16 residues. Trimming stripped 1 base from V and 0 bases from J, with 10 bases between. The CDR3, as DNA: TGTGCCAGTAGTATAGGTAAGCTTAGCTCTGGAAACACCATATATTTT. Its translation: CASSIGKLSSGNTIYF.

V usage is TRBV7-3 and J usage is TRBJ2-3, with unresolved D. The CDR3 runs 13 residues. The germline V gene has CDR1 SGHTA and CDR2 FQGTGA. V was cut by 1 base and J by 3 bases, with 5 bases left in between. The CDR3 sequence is CASSLIATDTQYF. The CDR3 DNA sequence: TGTGCCAGCAGCTTAATTGCGACAGATACGCAGTATTTT.

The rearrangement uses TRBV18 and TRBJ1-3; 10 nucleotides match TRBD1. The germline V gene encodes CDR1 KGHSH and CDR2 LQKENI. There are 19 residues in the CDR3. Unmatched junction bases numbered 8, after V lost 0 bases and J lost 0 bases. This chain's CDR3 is CASSPPGQGFSVSGNTIYF. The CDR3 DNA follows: TGTGCCAGCTCACCACCGGGACAGGGGTTTTCAGTCTCTGGAAACACCATATATTTT.

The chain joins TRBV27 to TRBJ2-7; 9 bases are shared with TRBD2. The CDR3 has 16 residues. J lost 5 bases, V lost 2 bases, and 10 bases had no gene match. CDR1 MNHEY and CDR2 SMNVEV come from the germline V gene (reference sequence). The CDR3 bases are TGTGCCAGCAGTTTAAGGAAGCGGGAGGCCGCCCACGAGCAGTACTTC. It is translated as CASSLRKREAAHEQYF.

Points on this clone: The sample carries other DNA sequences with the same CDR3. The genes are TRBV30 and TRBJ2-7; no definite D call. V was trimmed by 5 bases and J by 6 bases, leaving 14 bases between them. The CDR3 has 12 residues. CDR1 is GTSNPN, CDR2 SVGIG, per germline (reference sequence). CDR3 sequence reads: CAWRGPPTEQYF. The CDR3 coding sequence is TGTGCCTGGCGCGGTCCTCCAACCGAGCAGTACTTC.

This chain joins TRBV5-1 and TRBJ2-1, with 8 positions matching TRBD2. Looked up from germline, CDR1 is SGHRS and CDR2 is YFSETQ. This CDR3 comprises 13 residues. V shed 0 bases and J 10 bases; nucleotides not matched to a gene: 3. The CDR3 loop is CASSLVGGREQFF. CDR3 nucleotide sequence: TGCGCCAGCAGCTTGGTCGGCGGGAGGGAGCAGTTCTTC.

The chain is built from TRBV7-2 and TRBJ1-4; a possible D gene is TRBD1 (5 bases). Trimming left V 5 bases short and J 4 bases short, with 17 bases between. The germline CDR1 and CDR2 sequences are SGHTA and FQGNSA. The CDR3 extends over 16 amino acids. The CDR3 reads CASSLRFGAFNEKLFF. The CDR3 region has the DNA TGTGCCAGCAGCCTTCGATTTGGGGCGTTTAATGAAAAACTGTTTTTT. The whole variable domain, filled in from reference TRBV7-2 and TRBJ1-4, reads GAGVSQSPSNKVTEKGKDVELRCDPISGHTALYWYRQSLGQGLEFLIYFQGNSAPDKSGLPSDRFSAERTGGSVSTLTIQRTQQEDSAVYLCASSLRFGAFNEKLFFGSGTQLSVL.

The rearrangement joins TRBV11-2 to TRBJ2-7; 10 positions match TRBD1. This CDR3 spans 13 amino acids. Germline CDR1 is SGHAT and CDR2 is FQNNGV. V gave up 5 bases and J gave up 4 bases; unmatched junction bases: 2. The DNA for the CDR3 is TGTGCCAGCAGCCGGGACAGGGGTTACGAGCAGTACTTC. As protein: CASSRDRGYEQYF.

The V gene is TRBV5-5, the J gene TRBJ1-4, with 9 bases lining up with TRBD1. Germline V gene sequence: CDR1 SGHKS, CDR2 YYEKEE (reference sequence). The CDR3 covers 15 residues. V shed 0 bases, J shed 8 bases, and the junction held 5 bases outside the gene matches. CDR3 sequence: CASSLGPTGGEKLFF. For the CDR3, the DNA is TGTGCCAGCAGCTTGGGGCCCACAGGGGGCGAAAAACTGTTTTTT. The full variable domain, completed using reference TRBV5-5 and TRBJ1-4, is DAGVTQSPTHLIKTRGQQVTLRCSPISGHKSVSWYQQVLGQGPQFIFQYYEKEERGRGNFPDRFSARQFPNYSSELNVNALLLGDSALYLCASSLGPTGGEKLFFGSGTQLSVL.

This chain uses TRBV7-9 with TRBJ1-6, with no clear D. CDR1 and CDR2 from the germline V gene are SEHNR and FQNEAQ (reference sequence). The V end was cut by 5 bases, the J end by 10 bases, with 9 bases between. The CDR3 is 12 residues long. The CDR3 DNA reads TGTGCCAGCAGCCCAGTTGCCTCACCCCTCCACTTT. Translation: CASSPVASPLHF.

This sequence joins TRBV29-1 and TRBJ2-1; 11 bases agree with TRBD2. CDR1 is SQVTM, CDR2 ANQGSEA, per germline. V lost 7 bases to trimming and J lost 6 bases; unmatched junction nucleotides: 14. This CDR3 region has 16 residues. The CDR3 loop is CSAIPGLAVIVNEQFF. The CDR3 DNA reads TGCAGCGCTATTCCGGGACTAGCGGTGATCGTCAATGAGCAGTTCTTC.

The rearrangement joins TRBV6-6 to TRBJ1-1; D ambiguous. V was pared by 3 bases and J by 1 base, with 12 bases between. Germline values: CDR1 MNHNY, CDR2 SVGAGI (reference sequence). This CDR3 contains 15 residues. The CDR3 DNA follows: TGTGCCAGCAGTTATACTAACATTGCGAACACTGAAGCTTTCTTT. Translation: CASSYTNIANTEAFF.

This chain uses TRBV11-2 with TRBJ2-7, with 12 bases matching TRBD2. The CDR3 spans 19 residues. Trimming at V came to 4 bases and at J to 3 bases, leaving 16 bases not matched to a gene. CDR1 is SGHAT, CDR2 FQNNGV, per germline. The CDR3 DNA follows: TGTGCCAGCAGCTCGAATCAGGGATTCAGACTAGCGGGAGTCTACGAGCAGTACTTC. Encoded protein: CASSSNQGFRLAGVYEQYF.